A single sample gave rise to the 16 T cell receptor beta chains below, sequenced in a study of blood T cell repertoires in COVID-19. Some clones are missing from TCRdb's copy, which holds only in-frame ones; the method was immunoSEQ multiplex PCR. In the table there are more than 85,000 clones, roughly nine tenths of which are singletons. The specimen was peripheral blood. All receptors derive from a man aged 55 to 70 with acute or convalescent COVID-19.

The chain combines TRBV6-6 with TRBJ2-1; no clear D. The CDR3 has 14 amino acids. CDR1 is MNHNY, CDR2 SVGAGI, per germline (reference sequence). V gave up 5 bases and J gave up 6 bases, with 14 bases separating them. The CDR3 reads CASSPLLPLNEQFF. The DNA for the CDR3 is TGTGCCAGCAGTCCTCTACTCCCTCTCAATGAGCAGTTCTTC.

J is TRBJ1-2 and V is TRBV11-2; possible D gene TRBD1, 5 bases. CDR1 and CDR2 (germline): SGHAT, FQNNGV. The CDR3 is 15 amino acids. The V end lost 5 bases, the J end lost 4 bases, and 17 bases lay between the germline ends. The CDR3 bases are TGTGCCAGCAGCCCAAATGGGGCCAGGGTCTATGGCTACACCTTC. It translates to CASSPNGARVYGYTF.

This chain links TRBV29-1 with TRBJ1-2, with a possible D match to TRBD1 (5 bases). V gave up 6 bases and J gave up 8 bases, with 19 bases separating them. From germline, CDR1 is SQVTM and CDR2 ANQGSEA. This CDR3 region has 13 residues. CDR3 coding DNA: TGCAGCGTCAGGGACTCTGCGAGCTTCGGCTACACCTTC. It is translated as CSVRDSASFGYTF.

The rearrangement links TRBV9 to TRBJ1-4; 8 nucleotides match TRBD1. CDR3 length: 14 residues. V was pared by 5 bases and J by 10 bases, with 10 bases of the junction left unmatched. Per germline, CDR1 SGDLS and CDR2 YYNGEE. CDR3: CASRGQENGGKLFF. The CDR3 nucleotides are TGTGCCAGCAGGGGACAGGAGAATGGAGGAAAACTGTTTTTT. Combining the CDR3 with reference TRBV9 and TRBJ1-4 gives the whole variable domain DSGVTQTPKHLITATGQRVTLRCSPRSGDLSVYWYQQSLDQGLQFLIQYYNGEERAKGNILERFSAQQFPDLHSELNLSSLELGDSALYFCASRGQENGGKLFFGSGTQLSVL.

The chain recombines TRBV19 with TRBJ2-7; D remains ambiguous. The V end lost 4 bases, the J end lost 3 bases, and 16 bases lay between the germline ends. Germline CDR1 and CDR2: LNHDA and SQIVND (reference sequence). The CDR3 is made up of 15 amino acids. The CDR3 here is CASSTDNRIIYEQYF. Written as DNA, the CDR3 is TGTGCCAGTAGTACCGACAACAGAATTATCTACGAGCAGTACTTC. The whole variable domain, remainder taken from reference TRBV19 and TRBJ2-7, is DGGITQSPKYLFRKEGQNVTLSCEQNLNHDAMYWYRQDPGQGLRLIYYSQIVNDFQKGDIAEGYSVSREKKESFPLTVTSAQKNPTAFYLCASSTDNRIIYEQYFGPGTRLTVT.

CDR3 sequence reads: CASSPGQAGLGEQFF. The CDR3 DNA is TGTGCCAGCAGCCCGGGTCAGGCAGGGTTGGGTGAGCAGTTCTTC. V is TRBV5-4 and J is TRBJ2-1; D may be TRBD1 (5 bases). This CDR3 is 15 amino acids long. The germline V gene encodes CDR1 SGHNT and CDR2 YYREEE (reference sequence). The V end lost 4 bases, the J end lost 9 bases, and 20 bases lay between the germline ends.

The chain carries TRBV7-8 and TRBJ2-3, with D perhaps matching TRBD2 (5 bases). CDR3 length equals 11 residues. CDR1 is SGHVS and CDR2 is FQNEAQ in the germline V gene. V gave up 5 bases and J gave up 8 bases, with 8 bases separating them. In nucleotides, the CDR3 is TGTGCCAGCAGCCTCCGGGGTACGCAGTATTTT. Protein sequence: CASSLRGTQYF.

The V call is TRBV27, the J call TRBJ2-2, with TRBD2 matching over 8 bases. Germline assignment: CDR1 MNHEY and CDR2 SMNVEV (reference sequence). V lost 6 bases, J lost 6 bases, and 9 bases stayed unmatched. The CDR3 runs to 15 residues. Written as DNA, the CDR3 is TGTGCCAGCAGCCCGAGCGGGAGAGGAGCCGGGGAGCTGTTTTTT. It encodes CASSPSGRGAGELFF.

The CDR3 DNA follows: TGTGCCAGCAGCGTAGCAACCAGAGACAGGGACTCCTATGGCTACACCTTC. Translated: CASSVATRDRDSYGYTF. The chain uses TRBV9 and TRBJ1-2; 7 bases fit TRBD1. The CDR3 has 17 amino acids. V shed 0 bases, J shed 4 bases, and the junction held 12 bases outside the gene matches. Germline V lookup: CDR1 SGDLS, CDR2 YYNGEE.

The chain joins TRBV28 to TRBJ1-2; TRBD1 aligns across 10 bases. The CDR3 extends over 15 amino acids. The germline CDR1 and CDR2 sequences are MDHEN and SYDVKM. Germline trimming cut 4 bases from V and 1 base from J; bases unmatched to any gene: 3. Written as DNA, the CDR3 is TGTGCCAGCAGTTCGGGGACAGGGGATAACTATGGCTACACCTTC. Its protein product is CASSSGTGDNYGYTF.

The rearrangement links TRBV2 to TRBJ2-4, with D maybe TRBD1 (7 bases). CDR1 and CDR2 (germline): SNHLY, FYNNEI. This CDR3 region has 19 residues. Trimming shortened V by 4 bases and J by 1 base, and 23 bases separated the two germline ends. The CDR3 DNA sequence: TGTGCCAGCAGTGTATCCGGGGCAGGGGGGACTCTGGCCAAAAACATTCAGTACTTC. Its protein is CASSVSGAGGTLAKNIQYF.

This clone was found once. This chain joins TRBV6-5 and TRBJ1-2; no definite D call. V was shortened by 8 bases and J by 0 bases, with 7 bases between the two germline ends. The CDR3 covers 12 residues. Germline lookup yields CDR1 MNHEY and CDR2 SVGAGI. The CDR3 bases are TGTGCCAGCTCGGGTGCTAACTATGGCTACACCTTC. Amino acid sequence: CASSGANYGYTF.

The chain combines TRBV9 with TRBJ2-3, with D possibly matching TRBD1 (5 bases). CDR1 and CDR2 from the germline V gene are SGDLS and YYNGEE. The CDR3 sequence is 16 residues long. Trimming removed 3 bases at V and 4 bases at J, with 18 bases between. CDR3 nucleotide sequence: TGTGCCAGCAGCGCGTCCGGGCAGGGTTCGCCAGATACGCAGTATTTT. Its protein is CASSASGQGSPDTQYF.

The gene calls are TRBV7-8 and TRBJ2-3; TRBD2 agrees at 11 bases. This CDR3 is built from 14 residues. Trimming cost V 8 bases and J 5 bases; bases outside gene matches: 6. Germline lookup yields CDR1 SGHVS and CDR2 FQNEAQ. CDR3 sequence reads: CASEGLADLDTQYF. The CDR3 region has the DNA TGTGCCAGCGAGGGACTAGCGGACTTAGATACGCAGTATTTT.

The CDR3, as DNA: TGTGCCAGCAGTCCCCGGGGACAGTTAGATACGCAGTATTTT. Translated, it gives CASSPRGQLDTQYF. J is TRBJ2-3 and V is TRBV28, with 7 nucleotides matching TRBD1. The CDR3 extends over 14 amino acids. With 5 bases clipped from V and 5 bases from J, the junction kept 7 bases outside the gene matches. Per germline, CDR1 MDHEN and CDR2 SYDVKM.

The chain couples TRBV11-3 to TRBJ2-5; 14 positions agree with TRBD2. V shed 3 bases, J shed 3 bases, and the junction held 6 bases outside the gene matches. The CDR3 consists of 17 residues. The germline CDR1 and CDR2 sequences are SGHNT and YENEEA. For the CDR3, the DNA is TGTGCCAGCAGCTTCGGGACTAGCGGGAGTGGTGAAGAGACCCAGTACTTC. This sequence encodes CASSFGTSGSGEETQYF.